This T cell receptor (beta chain) was observed in a study of PD-1 blockade in classical Hodgkin lymphoma. Assay used: immunoSEQ multiplex PCR; TCRdb lists only in-frame clones, some missing. The top ten clones hold roughly 2.8% of a sample with 40,000 to 45,000 clones, roughly 70% of them seen once. To note about this clone: Its antigen is as yet unknown.

Study results and caveats: Baseline TCR diversity was reportedly lower in newly diagnosed patients than healthy donors. Compared with baseline, CD4+ but not CD8+ TCR diversity had risen significantly by C4D1.

In every patient, relapse followed autologous stem cell transplantation, while exposure to brentuximab vedotin differed. The CDR3 is 13 residues long. CDR1 MGHRA and CDR2 YSYEKL come from the germline V gene. With 0 bases removed from V and 10 bases from J, the gap between germline ends came to 10 bases. This chain uses TRBV4-1 with TRBJ2-1; the D gene is possibly TRBD2 (6 bases). This TCR was recovered from a human donor with classical Hodgkin lymphoma. The sequencing used peripheral blood mononuclear cells (PBMCs), collected before the second cycle of nivolumab. The CDR3 coding sequence is TGCGCCAGCAGCCAAGATTGGGGGGAGGAGCAGTTCTTC. The encoded protein is CASSQDWGEEQFF.